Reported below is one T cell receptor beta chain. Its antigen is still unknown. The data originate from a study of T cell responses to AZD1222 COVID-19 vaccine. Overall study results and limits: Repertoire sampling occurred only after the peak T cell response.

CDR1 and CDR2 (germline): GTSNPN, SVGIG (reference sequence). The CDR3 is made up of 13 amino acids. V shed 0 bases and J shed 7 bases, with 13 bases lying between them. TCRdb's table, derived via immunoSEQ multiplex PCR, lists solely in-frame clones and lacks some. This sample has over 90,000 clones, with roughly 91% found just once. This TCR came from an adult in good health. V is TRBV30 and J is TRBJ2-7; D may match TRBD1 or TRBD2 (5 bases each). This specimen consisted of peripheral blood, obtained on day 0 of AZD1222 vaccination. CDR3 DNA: TGTGCCTGGAGTGTTGAGGGGACCTCAGAGCAGTACTTC. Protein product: CAWSVEGTSEQYF.